The rows below give T cell receptor beta chains drawn from one sample of a study of blood T cell repertoires in COVID-19. Produced via immunoSEQ multiplex PCR; TCRdb's table is partial and in-frame only. This table holds some 83,000 clones, around 81% found once. Sequencing was carried out using peripheral blood. These TCRs come from a man aged 80 or over with acute or convalescent COVID-19. CDR3s leave out the opening cysteine and the closing phenylalanine or tryptophan. D genes are given only for firm matches.

v_call | d_call | cdr3_aa
TRBV6-5 | TRBD1 | ASNRDRGNYGYT
TRBV7-2 | - | ASSLVGYRKTAEQY
TRBV28 | - | ASSFRQAYNEQF
TRBV30 | TRBD1 | AWSGGTGVVAF
TRBV7-9 | - | ASSFTANYGYT
TRBV18 | TRBD2 | ASSRTSGTNTGELF
TRBV30 | TRBD2 | AWSKLAGVANEQF
TRBV5-1 | TRBD1 | ASSGRDRGDTQY
TRBV28 | TRBD1 | ASSLIGTGYGYT
TRBV18 | TRBD2 | ASSQGLKETQY
TRBV27 | TRBD2 | ASSRIAGGSSYNEQF
TRBV5-4 | - | ASSHRRGEETQY
TRBV18 | TRBD1 | ASSRSGQGPLDGYT
TRBV18 | TRBD1 | ASSPDRDRGYT
TRBV18 | TRBD1 | ASSLTGTGAYEQY
TRBV25-1 | - | ASSDWGDSYEQY
TRBV7-2 | TRBD2 | ASSLRPGTSGGGELF
TRBV6-4 | TRBD1 | ASSDPGQGASEQF
TRBV7-2 | TRBD2 | ASSLSHRTSGGEQF
TRBV19 | - | ASGMTVGTEAF
TRBV25-1 | - | ASSEWNSLETQY
TRBV28 | TRBD1 | ASSLSGRGNYGYT
TRBV6-6 | TRBD1 | ASSWGQGSNQPQH
TRBV28 | TRBD1 | ASSSLGQGTYNEQF
TRBV27 | TRBD1 | ASSRRDSINYGYT
TRBV6-2/TRBV6-3 | TRBD1 | ASSYSGQGGNEQF
TRBV5-6 | TRBD1 | ASSRRTGLLNQPQH
TRBV2 | - | ASSVLSERGTQY
TRBV3-1/TRBV3-2 | - | ASSQLYNIGELF
TRBV5-1 | TRBD1 | ASSRTGGENTIY
TRBV2 | TRBD1 | ASSLDGTGREQY
TRBV30 | - | AWSAGANVLT
TRBV7-9 | TRBD2 | ASSDSGLAGGGETQY
TRBV3-1/TRBV3-2 | TRBD1 | ASRQGGTEAF
TRBV29-1 | TRBD1 | SVSDRVLQNEQF
TRBV29-1 | - | SVLIGVPSTDTQY
TRBV27 | - | ASSFRRGGNEQF
TRBV10-2 | TRBD1 | ASRQGEETQY
TRBV18 | - | ASSPRRHEPLH
TRBV19 | - | ASSPVRSAYNEQF
TRBV7-3 | TRBD1 | ASSSGQGNTEAF
TRBV27 | TRBD1 | ASSSLPGGASYGYT
TRBV28 | TRBD1 | ASSRDRGETQY
TRBV18 | - | ASSPGQGYTEAF
TRBV3-1/TRBV3-2 | - | ASSQEGRGRNQPQH
TRBV21-1 | - | ASSKHKGQAYRGSPLH
TRBV6-2/TRBV6-3 | TRBD1 | ASSSPGQGSDTQY
TRBV7-8 | - | ASSFDRDYGYT
TRBV18 | - | ASSPLNSAYNEQF
TRBV9 | - | ASSVGGGYGYT
TRBV27 | - | ASSSRANTEAF
TRBV28 | - | ATATGHSEQY
TRBV6-4 | - | ASSDTGFLVQY